These 19 T cell receptor beta chains were sequenced from one sample in a study of cytomegalovirus exposure and HLA in healthy donors. Repertoires were generated with immunoSEQ multiplex PCR, while TCRdb's copy carries only in-frame clones and drops some. The sample lists about 130,000 clones, 75% to 90% occurring once. Sample: PBMCs. These receptors were obtained from a young woman in good health and CMV-seronegative.

The rearrangement links TRBV4-2 to TRBJ1-1, with TRBD1 as a possible D gene (6 bases). CDR3 size: 15 residues. V lost 0 bases to trimming and J lost 5 bases, with 13 bases between them. Germline CDR1 reads LGHNA; CDR2 reads YNFKEQ. The CDR3 is CASSQDPQGRTEAFF. The CDR3 nucleotides are TGTGCCAGCAGCCAAGATCCCCAGGGGCGGACTGAAGCTTTCTTT.

The chain couples TRBV6-5 to TRBJ2-3, with unresolved D. V gave up 0 bases and J gave up 4 bases, with 11 bases separating them. The CDR3 totals 15 residues. CDR1 and CDR2 (germline): MNHEY, SVGAGI. Written as DNA, the CDR3 is TGTGCCAGCAGTTACTCGATGGTTAGCCCAGATACGCAGTATTTT. Translated: CASSYSMVSPDTQYF.

V is TRBV4-2 and J is TRBJ2-2; a possible D gene is TRBD2 (5 bases). V dropped 4 bases and J dropped 1 base, with 10 bases sitting between them. The CDR3 consists of 15 residues. CDR1 and CDR2 from the germline V gene are LGHNA and YNFKEQ. The CDR3 is CASSLSAGNTGELFF. The CDR3 DNA reads as TGTGCCAGCAGCCTTTCGGCGGGGAACACCGGGGAGCTGTTTTTT.

The chain employs TRBV18 and TRBJ2-2; 7 positions agree with TRBD1. Trimming cost V 3 bases and J 6 bases; bases outside gene matches: 19. In germline, CDR1 is KGHSH, CDR2 LQKENI. This CDR3 region has 19 residues. The CDR3 protein is CASSPLPLLRGRTAGELFF. In DNA, the CDR3 is TGTGCCAGCTCACCCCTACCCCTGTTGAGGGGGCGCACCGCCGGGGAGCTGTTTTTT. The full variable domain, completed using reference TRBV18 and TRBJ2-2, is NAGVMQNPRHLVRRRGQEARLRCSPMKGHSHVYWYRQLPEEGLKFMVYLQKENIIDESGMPKERFSAEFPKEGPSILRIQQVVRGDSAAYFCASSPLPLLRGRTAGELFFGEGSRLTVL.

The gene calls are TRBV27 and TRBJ2-2; D perhaps matches TRBD2 (6 bases). Germline V lookup: CDR1 MNHEY, CDR2 SMNVEV (reference sequence). V lost 8 bases and J lost 5, with 15 bases in between. The CDR3 spans 14 residues. CDR3 DNA sequence: TGTGCCAGCTTGGGACTCGCAGGGACCGGGGAGCTGTTTTTT. This sequence encodes CASLGLAGTGELFF.

This sequence joins TRBV28 and TRBJ1-1; D ambiguous. This CDR3 spans 11 amino acids. Germline V gives CDR1 MDHEN, CDR2 SYDVKM. V was shortened by 5 bases and J by 7 bases, with 8 bases between the two germline ends. CDR3 residues: CASSNSGEAFF. In DNA form, the CDR3 reads TGTGCCAGCAGTAATTCGGGTGAAGCTTTCTTT.

The chain is built from TRBV4-3 and TRBJ2-1; D may be TRBD2 (6 bases). In germline, CDR1 is LGHNA, CDR2 YSLEER. This CDR3 comprises 15 residues. V was shortened by 4 bases and J by 7 bases, with 17 bases between the two germline ends. The CDR3 DNA sequence: TGCGCCAGCAGCCGGGGAGGAGGGGAAAGGAATGAGCAGTTCTTC. Encoded protein: CASSRGGGERNEQFF.

The chain is built from TRBV19 and TRBJ1-2, with D possibly TRBD1 on 6 matching bases. CDR3 length equals 15 residues. Germline lookup yields CDR1 LNHDA and CDR2 SQIVND (reference sequence). V gave up 4 bases and J gave up 4 bases, with 16 bases separating them. CDR3: CASSTNTGTPYGYTF. The CDR3 DNA reads TGTGCCAGTAGTACCAATACCGGGACACCCTATGGCTACACCTTC.

This chain connects TRBV28 to TRBJ1-5; a possible D gene is TRBD1 (6 bases). Between the trimmed V and J ends, which lost 5 bases and 1 base, there was a span of 15 bases. This CDR3 has 16 amino acids. Looked up from germline, CDR1 is MDHEN and CDR2 is SYDVKM. The CDR3 is CASSTTPGQSNQPQHF. Here the CDR3 DNA reads TGTGCCAGCAGTACCACCCCCGGACAGAGCAATCAGCCCCAGCATTTT.

The DNA of the CDR3 is TGTGCCAGCTCTGACAGGCCGAATCAGCCCCAGCATTTT. The encoded protein is CASSDRPNQPQHF. The gene calls are TRBV6-4 and TRBJ1-5; weak D call: TRBD1 (6 bases). The CDR3 loop spans 13 amino acids. CDR1 is MRHNA and CDR2 is SNTAGT in the germline V gene. V lost 8 bases and J lost 4, with 12 bases in between.

V usage is TRBV28 and J usage is TRBJ2-5; D call uncertain. This CDR3 is built from 11 residues. Germline loops: CDR1 MDHEN, CDR2 SYDVKM. V dropped 3 bases and J dropped 5 bases, with 4 bases sitting between them. CDR3 coding DNA: TGTGCCAGCAGTTTCGTGGAGACCCAGTACTTC. It codes for CASSFVETQYF.

The chain couples TRBV5-1 to TRBJ2-5; 10 bases fit TRBD1. Germline CDR1 reads SGHRS; CDR2 reads YFSETQ. This CDR3 is built from 16 residues. Trimming at V came to 0 bases and at J to 3 bases, leaving 5 bases not matched to a gene. The CDR3 bases are TGCGCCAGCAGCTTGGAGCCGACAGGGGGCGAAGAGACCCAGTACTTC. This codes for CASSLEPTGGEETQYF.

The rearrangement joins TRBV29-1 to TRBJ1-2; D not resolved. Trimming took off 6 bases at V and 6 bases at J, with 14 bases between the two ends. The V gene's germline CDR1 is SQVTM and CDR2 ANQGSEA. The CDR3 contains 12 residues. CDR3 protein: CSVEDAEDGYTF. CDR3 sequence (DNA): TGCAGCGTGGAGGATGCGGAAGATGGCTACACCTTC.

J is TRBJ2-7 and V is TRBV27; D ambiguous. Germline-derived CDR1 and CDR2 are MNHEY and SMNVEV (reference sequence). The CDR3 runs to 13 residues. V dropped 3 bases and J dropped 5 bases, with 11 bases sitting between them. The CDR3 coding sequence is TGTGCCAGCAGTTTCCAGGCCCTTCACGAGCAGTACTTC. It encodes CASSFQALHEQYF.

This clone was detected only a few times. The chain couples TRBV10-3 to TRBJ1-2; no firm D call. The germline V gene encodes CDR1 ENHRY and CDR2 SYGVKD. The CDR3 spans 12 residues. Trimming removed 10 bases at V and 4 bases at J, with 13 bases between. The CDR3 coding sequence is TGTGCCACCGCGGATCTTGGCTATGGCTACACCTTC. This encodes CATADLGYGYTF.

V gene TRBV6-4 combines with J gene TRBJ2-2, with TRBD2 matching 7 bases. Germline values: CDR1 MRHNA, CDR2 SNTAGT. Losses at the gene ends were 2 bases for V and 5 bases for J; bases not matched to a gene: 2. This CDR3 is 14 amino acids long. DNA for the CDR3: TGTGCCAGCAGTGACGGGCGGGAGACCGGGGAGCTGTTTTTT. Amino acid sequence: CASSDGRETGELFF.

This chain uses TRBV7-2 with TRBJ2-3, with D perhaps matching TRBD2 (5 bases). Germline-derived CDR1 and CDR2 are SGHTA and FQGNSA. This CDR3 contains 16 residues. V lost 2 bases and J lost 0, with 12 bases in between. CDR3 sequence (DNA): TGTGCCAGCAGCTTAAAGGGAGTTCCTAGCACAGATACGCAGTATTTT. Its protein is CASSLKGVPSTDTQYF.

The chain has TRBV11-2 and TRBJ2-3; 7 nucleotides align to TRBD2. Losses at the gene ends were 1 base for V and 1 base for J; bases not matched to a gene: 5. The CDR3 runs to 16 residues. Germline lookup yields CDR1 SGHAT and CDR2 FQNNGV. The CDR3: CASSLVGLAGTDTQYF. In DNA form, the CDR3 reads TGTGCCAGCAGCTTAGTAGGGCTAGCGGGCACAGATACGCAGTATTTT.

Here the CDR3 DNA reads TGTGCCAGCAGCTTGTTTCTCGGGACAGGGTACACAGATACGCAGTATTTT. This sequence encodes CASSLFLGTGYTDTQYF. This chain joins TRBV5-4 and TRBJ2-3; 9 bases match TRBD1. The CDR3 length is 17 residues. CDR1 and CDR2 from the germline V gene are SGHNT and YYREEE (reference sequence). Trimming cost V 1 base and J 2 bases; bases outside gene matches: 8.